Reported below is one T cell receptor (beta chain). In blood CD8+ and CD4+ T cells, TCR beta underwent sequencing. The data originate from a study of CD8 T cells in Susac syndrome. Whole-study context: Susac syndrome patients were untreated, on corticosteroids with some adding intravenous immunoglobulin, or on intravenous immunoglobulin only.

The germline gives CDR1 SGDLS, CDR2 YYNGEE. This CDR3 has 15 residues. V was trimmed by 0 bases and J by 7 bases, leaving 14 bases between them. RNA amounts of about 0.5 to 1 ug underwent reverse transcription with random hexamers. TCRdb reprocessed the immunoSEQ multiplex PCR reads via MiXCR and lists one record per CDR3 protein. The sample includes under 150,000 distinct CDR3 sequences, 85% to 95% of them seen just once. This TCR derives from a human donor with Susac syndrome. The sample comprised CD4+ T cells from PBMCs. The chain uses TRBV9 and TRBJ2-1; D possibly corresponds to TRBD2 (5 bases). The CDR3: CASSVGLVPGNEQFF. In nucleotides, the CDR3 is TGTGCCAGCAGCGTAGGGTTAGTTCCGGGAAATGAGCAGTTCTTC. Using reference TRBV9 and TRBJ2-1 for the parts outside the CDR3, the full variable domain is DSGVTQTPKHLITATGQRVTLRCSPRSGDLSVYWYQQSLDQGLQFLIQYYNGEERAKGNILERFSAQQFPDLHSELNLSSLELGDSALYFCASSVGLVPGNEQFFGPGTRLTVL.